Listed here is a single T cell receptor beta chain. Its target is not known. Germline values: CDR1 MNHEY, CDR2 SVGAGI. Trimming took 5 bases from V and 4 from J; bases not matched to a gene: 5. CDR3 length equals 14 residues. The data are from a study of CD4 T cells in relation to SARS-CoV-2 and coronaviruses. The unexposed donors gave CD4+ T cells in about 2010-2019, prior to COVID-19. CD4+ T cells were isolated from the cells after around eleven days of culture. Measured with immunoSEQ multiplex PCR; TCRdb has only the in-frame clones, and not every one. The sample lists 15,000 to 20,000 clones; 82% were seen once.

The specimen sequenced was CD4+ T cells from PBMCs, cultured in vitro. The source is a human donor in good health. V gene TRBV6-5 combines with J gene TRBJ2-5; 9 bases agree with TRBD2. This CDR3 is CASSPGLARETQYF. The CDR3 DNA follows: TGTGCCAGCAGTCCGGGACTAGCCCGAGAGACCCAGTACTTC.